Following are 6 T cell receptor beta chains from one sample sequenced in a study of a mutant IDH1 vaccine in newly diagnosed glioma. This sample's time point: baseline, week 1 (first vaccination visit). Treatment reported: pre-vaccination baseline after standard-of-care therapy. Using immunoSEQ multiplex PCR, the repertoire was profiled, and TCRdb retains in-frame clones only, with some absent. The sample shows about 88,000 clones, roughly 87% of them seen only once. The sequenced sample was PBMCs, obtained from a glioma patient treated with radiotherapy, temozolomide or both. All receptors derive from a man aged 35-49 years with glioma. Some clones in this sample may be carry-over from other donors' samples.

The V and J genes are TRBV7-2 and TRBJ1-5; D might be TRBD1 (6 bases). The CDR3 is 13 amino acids. Between the trimmed V and J ends, which lost 1 base and 6 bases, there was a span of 7 bases. CDR1 is SGHTA, CDR2 FQGNSA, per germline. CDR3 in amino acids: CASSLVRGQPQHF. CDR3 DNA: TGTGCCAGCAGCTTAGTCAGGGGTCAGCCCCAGCATTTT.

This CDR3 is CASSLASNTGELFF. The CDR3 nucleotides are TGTGCCAGCAGCTTAGCCTCAAACACCGGGGAGCTGTTTTTT. V and J are TRBV7-9 and TRBJ2-2; D gene unclear. Germline V gene lookup returns CDR1 SEHNR and CDR2 FQNEAQ (reference sequence). The V end lost 0 bases, the J end lost 2 bases, and 4 bases lay between the germline ends. The CDR3 contains 14 residues.

The chain has TRBV2 and TRBJ1-1; D gene uncertain. The germline V gene has CDR1 SNHLY and CDR2 FYNNEI. The V gene lost 7 bases and the J gene lost 5 bases, with 14 bases spanning the gap. The CDR3 consists of 13 residues. This CDR3 is CASNSGLRTEAFF. CDR3 DNA sequence: TGTGCCAGCAATTCGGGGTTGAGGACTGAAGCTTTCTTT.

The V and J genes are TRBV10-3 and TRBJ2-6; D is possibly TRBD1 or TRBD2 (6 bases each). This CDR3 comprises 16 residues. The ends were cut back, 11 bases at V and 1 base at J, with 18 bases in the middle. From germline, CDR1 is ENHRY and CDR2 SYGVKD. The CDR3 DNA reads as TGTGCCGCACGGGGGCAGGGTAGTTCTGGGGCCAACGTCCTGACTTTC. Its protein product is CAARGQGSSGANVLTF.

J is TRBJ2-7 and V is TRBV6-1, with 8 bases matching TRBD2. The trim removed 6 bases at V and 2 bases at J, leaving 6 bases unmatched. Looked up from germline, CDR1 is MNHNS and CDR2 is SASEGT. This CDR3 has 14 residues. The CDR3 DNA sequence: TGTGCCAGCAGCCTTCGCGGGGGGCCCTACGAGCAGTACTTC. Translating it yields CASSLRGGPYEQYF.

The chain couples TRBV13 to TRBJ1-3; the D is unclear. CDR1 PRHDT and CDR2 FYEKMQ come from the germline V gene (reference sequence). The V gene lost 4 bases and the J gene lost 4 bases, with 17 bases spanning the gap. This CDR3 is built from 16 residues. The CDR3 loop reads CASSSTEGISGNTIYF. Here the CDR3 DNA reads TGTGCCAGCAGCTCAACTGAAGGGATTTCGGGAAACACCATATATTTT.